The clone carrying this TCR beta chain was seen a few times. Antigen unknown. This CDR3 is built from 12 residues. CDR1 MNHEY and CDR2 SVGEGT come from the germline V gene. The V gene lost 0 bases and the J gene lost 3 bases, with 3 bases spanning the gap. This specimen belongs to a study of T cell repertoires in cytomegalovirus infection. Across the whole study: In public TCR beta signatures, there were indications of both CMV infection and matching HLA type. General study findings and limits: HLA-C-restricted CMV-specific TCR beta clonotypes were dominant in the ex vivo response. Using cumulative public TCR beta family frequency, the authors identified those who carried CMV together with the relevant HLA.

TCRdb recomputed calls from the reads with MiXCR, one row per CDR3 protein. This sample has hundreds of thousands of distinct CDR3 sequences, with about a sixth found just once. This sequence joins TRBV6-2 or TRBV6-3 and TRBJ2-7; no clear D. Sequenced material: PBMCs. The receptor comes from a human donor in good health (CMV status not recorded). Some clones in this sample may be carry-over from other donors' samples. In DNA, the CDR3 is TGTGCCAGCAGTTACTCTATCTACGAGCAGTACTTC. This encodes CASSYSIYEQYF.